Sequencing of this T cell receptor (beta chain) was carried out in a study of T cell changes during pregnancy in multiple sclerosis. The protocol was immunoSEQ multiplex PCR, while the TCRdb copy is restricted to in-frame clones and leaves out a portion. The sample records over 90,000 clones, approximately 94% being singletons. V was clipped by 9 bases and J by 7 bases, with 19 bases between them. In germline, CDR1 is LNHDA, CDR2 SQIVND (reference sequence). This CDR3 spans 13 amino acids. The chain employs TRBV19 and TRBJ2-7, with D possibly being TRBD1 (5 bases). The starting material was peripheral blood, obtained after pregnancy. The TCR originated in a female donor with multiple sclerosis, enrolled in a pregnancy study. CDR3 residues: CASHPKGAREQYF. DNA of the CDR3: TGTGCCAGCCACCCCAAAGGGGCGCGTGAGCAGTACTTC.